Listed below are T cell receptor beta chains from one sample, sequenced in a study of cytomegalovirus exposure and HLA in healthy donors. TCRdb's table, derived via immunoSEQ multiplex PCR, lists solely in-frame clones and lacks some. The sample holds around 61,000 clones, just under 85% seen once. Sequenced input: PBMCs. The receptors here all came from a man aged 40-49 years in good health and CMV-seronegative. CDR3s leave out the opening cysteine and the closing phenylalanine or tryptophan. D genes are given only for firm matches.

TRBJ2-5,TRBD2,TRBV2,ASTTPRGGKAQY
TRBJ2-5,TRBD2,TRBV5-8,ASSPRLAWETQY
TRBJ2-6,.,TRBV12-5,ASGLVLRSGANVLT
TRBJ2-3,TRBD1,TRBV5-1,ASSQTTGTDTQY
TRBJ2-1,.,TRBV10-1,ASSESTWPGSRF
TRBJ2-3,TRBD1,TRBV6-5,ASRPGGGTQY
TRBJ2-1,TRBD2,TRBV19,ASRSSGVISYNEQF
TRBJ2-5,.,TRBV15,ATSLAGQAFRGQY
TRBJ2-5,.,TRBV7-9,ASSFLTAKETQY
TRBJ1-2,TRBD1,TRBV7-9,ASSSGQGRSMTAGYT
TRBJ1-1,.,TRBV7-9,ASSFSGEGTEAF
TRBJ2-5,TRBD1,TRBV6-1,ASSGRTGQETQY
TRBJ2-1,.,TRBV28,ASSKRGLLNNEQF
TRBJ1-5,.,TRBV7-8,ASSLTFSGKQPQH
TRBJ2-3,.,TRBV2,ASSDQGGDTQY
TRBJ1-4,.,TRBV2,ASSVQDGGEKLF
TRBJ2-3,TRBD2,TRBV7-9,ASSLGTSGPTQY
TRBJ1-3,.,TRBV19,ASSIVSSGNTIY
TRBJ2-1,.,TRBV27,ASSLPTSHNEQF
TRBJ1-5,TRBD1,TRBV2,ASSESGGGQPQH
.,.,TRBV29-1,SALHYSSYEQY
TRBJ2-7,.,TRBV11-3,ASSPLGVHEQY
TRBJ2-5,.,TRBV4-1,ASSQTIREHRRGQETQY
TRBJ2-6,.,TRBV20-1,SAAGANVLT
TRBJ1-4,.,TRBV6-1,ASSLGGSNEKLF
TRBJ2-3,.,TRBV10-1,ASSEGGWHTQY
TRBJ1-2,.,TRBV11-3,ASSFDSNYGYT
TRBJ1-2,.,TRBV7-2,ASSLSRLNYGYT
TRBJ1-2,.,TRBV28,ASSSGRQSCT
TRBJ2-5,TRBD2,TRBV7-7,ASSLSGGTTLQETQY
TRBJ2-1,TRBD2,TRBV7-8,ASSLAWNPRGGRNEQF
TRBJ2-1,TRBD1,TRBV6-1,ASARTGEGYNEQF
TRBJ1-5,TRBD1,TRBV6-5,ASSYDRGPPQH
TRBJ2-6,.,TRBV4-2,ASSQEIPNVLT
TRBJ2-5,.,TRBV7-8,ASSFPGRETQY
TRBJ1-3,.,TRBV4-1,ASSQAPSTGNTIY
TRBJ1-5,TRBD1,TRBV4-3,ASSQVLQGNQPQH
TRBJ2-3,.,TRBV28,ASSSPGLEDTQY
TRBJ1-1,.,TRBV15,ATSREGGVNTEAF
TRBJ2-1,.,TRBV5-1,ASSLEPYTTGF
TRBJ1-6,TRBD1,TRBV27,ASSPGQGFYSPLH
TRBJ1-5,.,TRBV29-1,SVRGGDSNQPQH
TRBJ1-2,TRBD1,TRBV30,ACQPDRGIYGYT
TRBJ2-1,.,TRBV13,ASSPRGRYNEQF
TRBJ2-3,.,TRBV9,ASSVRESTDTQY
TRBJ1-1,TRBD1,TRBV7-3,ASSLRQGPATEAF
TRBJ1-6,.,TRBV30,ASRTSYNSPLH
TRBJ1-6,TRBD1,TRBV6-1,ASSGQGQLYNSPLH
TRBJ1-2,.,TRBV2,ASSATAPGVDGYT
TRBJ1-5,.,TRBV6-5,ASSYSGVGQPQH
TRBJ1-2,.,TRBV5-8,ASSLSRQVPSSYT
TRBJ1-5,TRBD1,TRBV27,ASRIRGQGGRSNQPQH
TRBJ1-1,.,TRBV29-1,SVTDRPNTEAF
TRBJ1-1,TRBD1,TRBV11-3,ASSPHRQGAEAF